Sequencing of this T cell receptor (beta chain) was carried out in a study of T cells in Graves' hyperthyroidism and ophthalmopathy. RNA transcripts provided the source from which TCR beta CDR3 regions were amplified. In the first-round RT-PCR of the TCR CDR3, the HTBI primer set was used. Each CDR3 protein is one row after TCRdb ran MiXCR on the multiplex PCR reads. The table shows some 490,000 distinct CDR3 sequences, with 15% to 20% occurring only once. Trimming removed 3 bases from V and 0 bases from J, with 9 bases in between. CDR1 and CDR2 (germline): LGHDT, YNNKEL (reference sequence). This CDR3 has 16 residues.

Material: blood. V usage is TRBV3-1 and J usage is TRBJ1-6, with D hard to call. The sequence derives from a woman in her thirties with Graves' ophthalmopathy. The CDR3 region is CASSQYTSSYNSPLHF. In DNA form, the CDR3 reads TGTGCCAGCAGCCAGTACACGAGCTCCTATAATTCACCCCTCCACTTT.